This T cell receptor beta chain originates from a study of blood T cells in healthy people across ages. Together with a sample-barcoded 5' primer, a J-beta primer mix was included in a second PCR lasting about 7 to 11 cycles. TCRdb re-called the 5' RACE reads with MiXCR, one entry per CDR3 protein. The sample lists hundreds of thousands of distinct CDR3 sequences; roughly 30% were seen once. The V end was cut by 0 bases, the J end by 7 bases, with 15 bases between. There are 15 residues in the CDR3. From germline, CDR1 is SGDLS and CDR2 YYNGEE. There were healthy Caucasian individuals from Russia, aged about 6 to 100, serving as donors. There were at least 5.5 micrograms of total RNA extracted from every sample.

J is TRBJ2-3 and V is TRBV9; D might be TRBD2 (5 bases). The TCR originated in a woman older than 75 in good health. The specimen was blood. DNA for the CDR3: TGTGCCAGCAGCGTAGAGTGGGGTAGAGGGAATACGCAGTATTTT. This codes for CASSVEWGRGNTQYF.